The text below deals with one TCR beta chain. Its antigen is undetermined. Trimming cost V 10 bases and J 3 bases; bases outside gene matches: 2. The CDR3 length is 11 residues. CDR1 is LNHDA, CDR2 SQIVND, per germline (reference sequence). This sample is drawn from a study of cytomegalovirus exposure and HLA in healthy donors. Study results and limitations: HLA-A and HLA-B allele assignments for most subjects were reportedly predicted accurately using TCR beta sequences. Whilst most TCR sequences proved rare, a subset of public TCRs occurred across many donors.

Primers: 60 Vbeta forward and 13 Jbeta reverse. TCRdb keeps only in-frame clones here, not all; method: immunoSEQ multiplex PCR. The table includes approximately 89,000 clones, 69% detected once. The TCR was taken from a female donor in good health and CMV-seronegative. The sample consisted of PBMCs. This sequence joins TRBV19 and TRBJ2-7; 8 bases match TRBD1. This chain's CDR3 is CATGQGYEQYF. The CDR3, as DNA: TGTGCCACAGGACAGGGCTACGAGCAGTACTTC.